This T cell receptor beta chain was sequenced in a study of blood T cell repertoires in COVID-19. Study-wide background: From T cells, B-cell-depleted T cells, or PBMCs came the material, which was cDNA or gDNA.

There are 16 residues in the CDR3. Sequencing was performed with immunoSEQ multiplex PCR; in TCRdb, only in-frame clones are kept and a portion is missing. The sample has tens of thousands of clones; approximately 80% are singletons. This TCR derives from a man aged 55 to 70 with acute or convalescent COVID-19. Sequencing input: peripheral blood. This chain links TRBV21-1 with TRBJ2-2; the table calls TRBD2, which could not be checked here. TRBV21-1 represents a pseudogene. The CDR3 region has the DNA TGTGCCAGCAGCAAAGAAGCTAGCCTGAACACCGGGGAGCTGTTTTTT. Amino acids: CASSKEASLNTGELFF.